One TCR beta chain is described in this entry. This specimen comes from a study of cytomegalovirus exposure and HLA in healthy donors. Sequencing was performed with immunoSEQ multiplex PCR; in TCRdb, only in-frame clones are kept and a portion is missing. The sample lists about 120,000 clones, around 89% occurring once. Sequencing input: PBMCs. The sequence was collected from a man younger than 35 in good health and CMV-seronegative.

The CDR3 here is CSVDVEYEQYF. The CDR3 DNA is TGCAGCGTTGATGTAGAGTACGAGCAGTACTTC. The chain is built from TRBV29-1 and TRBJ2-7; D gene unclear. The CDR3 is 11 amino acids. V was cut by 3 bases and J by 4 bases, with 7 bases left in between. Germline loops: CDR1 SQVTM, CDR2 ANQGSEA.